This T cell receptor beta chain emerged from a study of shared clonotypes between healthy human individuals (dated by TCRdb to the early 2020s). For the wider study: Two women and a few men aged 18 to 49 years were included in the cohort. For each donor, CD4 naive and CD4 memory were each given three plates, CD8 naive was given two plates, and CD8 memory was given one plate. To estimate repertoire size and how much clonotype sharing occurs between individuals, the study deeply sequenced the blood TCR repertoires of about five healthy adults. To increase sequencing depth and limit assay-specific biases, different laboratories used diverse techniques to prepare libraries and sequence TCR repertoires. Between about 0.85 and 10 billion PBMCs per donor were obtained by leukapheresis.

As regards this clone: The clone's antigen remains unknown. There are no base qualities to consult, and no much larger clone falls within one base.

Using the deep immunoSEQ assay, TCR CDR3 regions were amplified from genomic DNA by multiplex PCR. Extracted genomic DNA from each cell subset was distributed evenly across all wells of several immunoSEQ 96-well plates, and each plate was treated as a replicate. For sorted subsets, 150 to 250 ng of genomic DNA, equivalent to around 30,000 T cell genomes, went into each replicate PCR. Purified libraries were measured with a Qubit 3.0 fluorometer, size-checked on a Bioanalyzer 2100, and measured again with the KAPA Library Quantification kit. Each immunoSEQ 96-well plate was sequenced on its own single-read 150-cycle Illumina NextSeq 550 flow cell. The paper's processing steps were these. Because the immunoSEQ output held only junctional sequences and lacked quality scores, the filtering could not match the filtering applied to full-length reads. To assign V/J genes and CDR3, sequences were annotated using PyIR, a Python wrapper for IgBLAST v1.9, with IMGT germline references. Reads with weak V/J assignments (E-value above 1e-6), missing CDR3, stop codons, out-of-frame junctions, or ambiguous translated residues were removed. V3J clonotypes were defined by identical inferred V gene, J gene, and CDR3 amino acid sequence. To compute the percentage overlap between repertoires, the number of shared unique clonotypes was divided by the size of the smaller repertoire. Richness of each repertoire was evaluated using RTK rarefaction, the Chao1 estimator, and Recon v2.1 estimates of unobserved clonotypes. Generation probabilities were computed with OLGA for all TCRbeta clonotypes obtained by the gDNA method from a few donors. Sourced from immuneACCESS, this table was stored by TCRdb with only in-frame sequences that have V and J called. A share of the clones is absent; for the studies checked, an unresolved V gene accounts for under half, and the remainder has no known explanation. The V and J calls and the clone size are those of that table, but D and trimming were determined from the DNA. This sample gives some 2,000,000 clones in total; approximately 94% of them show up just once. The ten largest make up 0.9% to 1.4% of the sample.

CD8 naive samples were obtained by positive selection for CCR7 among CD45RO-negative cells, yielding a CD45RA+CCR7+ population from which TemRA cells were excluded. Healthy HIV-negative adults with no recently reported acute infections or vaccinations were included as donors. Only Caucasian adults living in Nashville, Tennessee, USA were represented among the donors. Blood was collected by leukapheresis, and PBMCs were isolated by Ficoll-Histopaque density gradient centrifugation and then cryopreserved in liquid nitrogen vapor phase. Analytical flow cytometry was used to check the purity and quantity of every magnetically sorted T cell population. Each sorted fraction had its genomic DNA isolated and then quantified by UV absorbance on a Nanodrop 2000c. Including the terminal cysteine and phenylalanine, the CDR3 comprises 13 residues. Of the read, only the CDR3 DNA is kept; its 39 bases are in frame from base 1. Trimming takes 0 bases from V and 8 bases from J, and the germline ends sit 11 bases apart. The germline V gene yields SGDLS for CDR1 and YYNGEE for CDR2.

Study-wide conclusions, independent of this receptor: Naive subsets generally had larger estimated clonotype richness than memory subsets did. Incomplete sequencing was indicated by rarefaction of sorted-subset datasets, despite the large sequencing depth. Pairwise subsampling indicated that sequencing depth was expected to affect the degree of clonotype sharing among donors. Compared with non-shared clonotypes, the clonotypes found in all four sorted-subset donors had higher generation probabilities. The small number of donors limited the genetic and exposure-history diversity represented. Sampling was restricted to blood, and TCR repertoires in tissues likely differ from the TCR repertoires found in blood. Sharing across several donors was observed for approximately 5% of naive CD4, 3% to 4% of naive CD8, 2% to 2.5% of memory CD4, and about 0.38% of memory CD8 clonotypes.

The sequenced material came from naive CD8+ T cells sorted from blood. Taken with the paper, the label for cell subset or site translates to: CD45RA+CCR7+. This sequence originates from a young man in good health. The receptor chain draws on TRBV9 and TRBJ1-1; the D gene is unclear. The CDR3: CASSVATGWEAFF. The nucleotide sequence is TGTGCCAGCAGCGTAGCTACTGGTTGGGAAGCTTTCTTT. Beyond the CDR3, the reference TRBV9 and TRBJ1-1 genes provide the residues; the full variable domain reads: DSGVTQTPKHLITATGQRVTLRCSPRSGDLSVYWYQQSLDQGLQFLIQYYNGEERAKGNILERFSAQQFPDLHSELNLSSLELGDSALYFCASSVATGWEAFFGQGTRLTVV.